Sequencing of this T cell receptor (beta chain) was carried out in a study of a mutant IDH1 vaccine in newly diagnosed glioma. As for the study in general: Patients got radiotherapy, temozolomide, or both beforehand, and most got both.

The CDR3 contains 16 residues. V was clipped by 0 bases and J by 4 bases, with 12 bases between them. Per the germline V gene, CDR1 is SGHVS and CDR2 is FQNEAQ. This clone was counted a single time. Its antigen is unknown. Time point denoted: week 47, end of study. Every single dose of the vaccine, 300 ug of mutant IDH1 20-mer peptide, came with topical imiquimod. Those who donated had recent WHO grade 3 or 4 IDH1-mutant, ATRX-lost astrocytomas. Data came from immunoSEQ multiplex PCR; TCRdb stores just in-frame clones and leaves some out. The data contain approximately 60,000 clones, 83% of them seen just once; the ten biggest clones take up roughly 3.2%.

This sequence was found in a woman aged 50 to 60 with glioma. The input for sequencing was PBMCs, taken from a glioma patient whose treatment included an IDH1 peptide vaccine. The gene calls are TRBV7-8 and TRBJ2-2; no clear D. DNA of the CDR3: TGTGCCAGCAGCTTAGCGTTAGGGCGACGCACCGGGGAGCTGTTTTTT. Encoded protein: CASSLALGRRTGELFF.